The clone carrying this T cell receptor (beta chain) has at least ten counts. Its specificity is unknown. This entry belongs to a study of Graves' ophthalmopathy and Graves' hyperthyroidism. General observations from the study: Among expanded thyroid clonotypes above 0.001 frequency, most also occurred in blood.

Transcripts of RNA were the source for amplifying TCR beta CDR3 regions. First-round RT-PCR relied on HTBI primers, and a second-round multiplex PCR came next. TCRdb re-analysed the multiplex PCR reads in MiXCR, keeping a single row per CDR3 protein. The repertoire consists of under 800,000 distinct CDR3 sequences, with about a fifth occurring once and the leading ten covering 7.1%. Ophthalmopathy not arising within 18 months of follow-up defined hyperthyroidism as stable. Hyperthyroidism patients, aged 18 to 65, were newly diagnosed, under 2 months' duration. The source of the PBMCs was less than 12 ml of fresh peripheral blood. The CDR3 totals 16 residues. Trimming took 3 bases from V and 9 from J; bases not matched to a gene: 11. The germline V gene has CDR1 SGHRS and CDR2 YFSETQ.

The source material was peripheral blood. This receptor was identified in a young woman with stable Graves' hyperthyroidism. Some clones in this sample may be carry-over from other donors' samples. This chain connects TRBV5-1 to TRBJ1-6; TRBD1 agrees at 8 bases. The CDR3 loop reads CASSSLSGTGGSPLHF. Here the CDR3 DNA reads TGCGCCAGCAGCTCCCTCTCAGGGACAGGAGGTTCACCCCTCCACTTT.